This T cell receptor beta chain is from a study of T cell changes during pregnancy in multiple sclerosis (dated by TCRdb to about 2019). With regard to the full study: In women with multiple sclerosis, the researchers looked at how the T cell repertoire shifted as pregnancy progressed.

V and J are truncated by 1 base and 5 bases respectively, leaving an intervening sequence of 9 bases. CDR1 MGHRA and CDR2 YSYEKL were looked up in the germline V gene. The CDR3 goes from the cysteine to the phenylalanine over 13 residues. Only the CDR3 region is kept as DNA, spanning 39 bases read in frame from base 1. The library relied on the immunoSEQ multiplex PCR assay. The table was pulled from immuneACCESS by TCRdb, which kept in-frame rearrangements only. Such tables lose some clones; where checked, under half of the loss comes from unresolved V genes, and the rest has no known cause. The sample table holds 35,000 to 45,000 clones, of which 90% to 95% were seen once. Roughly 8% of the sample is in the top ten clones. About this clone: The target of this receptor is not known. The input lacks base qualities; no much larger clone sits a single base away.

The V gene is TRBV4-1 and the J gene is TRBJ2-7, and perhaps TRBD2 as D gene, on 5 matching bases. Sequenced here: CD8+ T cells from peripheral blood mononuclear cells, sampled in the third trimester of pregnancy. The TCR was taken from a female donor with multiple sclerosis, enrolled in a pregnancy study. Here is the DNA: TGCGCCAGCAGCCAAGGGGGAGCCAACGAGCAGTACTTC. Its coded protein is CASSQGGANEQYF.